This is a list of T cell receptor beta chains from one sample in a study of T cells in Graves' hyperthyroidism and ophthalmopathy. One entry per CDR3 protein results from TCRdb running MiXCR on the multiplex PCR reads. Of some 510,000 distinct CDR3 sequences listed, more than 45% are singletons. The sequencing input was peripheral blood or thyroid tissue (not recorded which). All receptors come from a woman between 18 and 30 years old with Graves' hyperthyroidism. The CDR3 runs from the conserved cysteine through the conserved F or W. A D gene is named only where the DNA matches it firmly. Some rows mark clone size as missing; the rest say once, few, many or name a class of expanded clone.

d_gene: NA; v_gene: TRBV19; abundance: few; j_gene: TRBJ2-7; CDR3nt: TGTGCCAGTAGTAGAGCACAGCCCTCCTACGAGCAGTACTTC; CDR3aa: CASSRAQPSYEQYF
d_gene: NA; v_gene: TRBV15; abundance: NA; j_gene: TRBJ1-6; CDR3nt: TGTGCCACCAGCCGAGAGGCAGGAAATAATTCACCCCTCCACTTT; CDR3aa: CATSREAGNNSPLHF
d_gene: NA; v_gene: TRBV7-2; abundance: many; j_gene: TRBJ1-1; CDR3nt: TGTGCCAGCAGCTTAGTCTGGGGGACTGAAGCTTTCTTT; CDR3aa: CASSLVWGTEAFF
d_gene: NA; v_gene: TRBV2; abundance: NA; j_gene: TRBJ1-2; CDR3nt: TGTGCCACCCCACGACAGGAGGGCTATGGCTACACCTTC; CDR3aa: CATPRQEGYGYTF
d_gene: TRBD1; v_gene: TRBV5-1; abundance: few; j_gene: TRBJ2-7; CDR3nt: TGCGCCAGCAGCGAGGGACAGGGAAGGTCCTACGAGCAGTACTTC; CDR3aa: CASSEGQGRSYEQYF
d_gene: TRBD2; v_gene: TRBV20-1; abundance: NA; j_gene: TRBJ2-5; CDR3nt: TGCAGTGCTAACAGCGGGGGGATAGAGACCCAGTACTTC; CDR3aa: CSANSGGIETQYF
d_gene: NA; v_gene: TRBV20-1; abundance: NA; j_gene: TRBJ2-7; CDR3nt: TGCAGTGCTAGAGATTACGGGCGGGATGCCTACGAGCAGTACTTC; CDR3aa: CSARDYGRDAYEQYF
d_gene: TRBD2; v_gene: TRBV2; abundance: many; j_gene: TRBJ2-5; CDR3nt: TGTGCCGCAAGCAGAGAGCGGGGGCCGCAAGAGACCCAGTACTTC; CDR3aa: CAASRERGPQETQYF
d_gene: NA; v_gene: TRBV6-5; abundance: few; j_gene: TRBJ1-5; CDR3nt: TGTGCCAGCGGGCGTGCGGGTGGCAATCAGCCCCAGCATTTT; CDR3aa: CASGRAGGNQPQHF
d_gene: TRBD1; v_gene: TRBV20-1; abundance: few; j_gene: TRBJ1-4; CDR3nt: TGCAGTGCTAGTCCGGGACAGGGTGAAAAACTGTTTTTT; CDR3aa: CSASPGQGEKLFF
d_gene: NA; v_gene: TRBV19; abundance: NA; j_gene: TRBJ2-5; CDR3nt: TGTGCCAGTAGTATAGCGAAGGGGCTTGACGGGGAGACCCAGTACTTC; CDR3aa: CASSIAKGLDGETQYF
d_gene: NA; v_gene: TRBV24-1; abundance: few; j_gene: TRBJ1-5; CDR3nt: TGTGCCAGCAGCCGACAACTTAGCAATCAGCCCCAGCATTTT; CDR3aa: CASSRQLSNQPQHF
d_gene: NA; v_gene: TRBV7-9; abundance: NA; j_gene: TRBJ1-1; CDR3nt: TGTGCCAGCAGCCAAGTGAGGGGCAACACTGAAGCTTTCTTT; CDR3aa: CASSQVRGNTEAFF
d_gene: NA; v_gene: TRBV7-2; abundance: NA; j_gene: TRBJ1-1; CDR3nt: TGTGCCAGCAGCCAGTCTCGGGGAACTGAAGCTTTCTTT; CDR3aa: CASSQSRGTEAFF
d_gene: NA; v_gene: TRBV24-1; abundance: many; j_gene: TRBJ2-5; CDR3nt: TGTGCCACCAGTGGCAAGGGGCAAGAGACCCAGTACTTC; CDR3aa: CATSGKGQETQYF
d_gene: NA; v_gene: TRBV20-1; abundance: NA; j_gene: TRBJ2-5; CDR3nt: TGCAGTGCTAGAGCGGGGGCATCGGAGACCCAGTACTTC; CDR3aa: CSARAGASETQYF
d_gene: NA; v_gene: TRBV2; abundance: NA; j_gene: TRBJ1-2; CDR3nt: TGTACCAGCAGAACCTCGGGGCCCTATGGCTACACCTTC; CDR3aa: CTSRTSGPYGYTF
d_gene: NA; v_gene: TRBV9; abundance: many; j_gene: TRBJ1-1; CDR3nt: TGTGCCAGCAGCGGGGGAACACCGATGAACACTGAAGCTTTCTTT; CDR3aa: CASSGGTPMNTEAFF
d_gene: TRBD1; v_gene: TRBV6-1; abundance: NA; j_gene: TRBJ1-1; CDR3nt: TGTGCCAGCAGTTGGGACAGGAGGGCTGAAGCTTTCTTT; CDR3aa: CASSWDRRAEAFF
d_gene: NA; v_gene: TRBV2; abundance: many; j_gene: TRBJ1-2; CDR3nt: TGTGCCAGTACAGGGAGGGACTATGGCTACACCTTC; CDR3aa: CASTGRDYGYTF
d_gene: NA; v_gene: TRBV29-1; abundance: NA; j_gene: TRBJ1-5; CDR3nt: TGCAGCGTTTCATTAGCGGGAGGGCAGCCCCAGCATTTT; CDR3aa: CSVSLAGGQPQHF
d_gene: TRBD2; v_gene: TRBV7-3; abundance: NA; j_gene: TRBJ2-5; CDR3nt: TGTGCCAGCAGTTCAGCAGCGGGAGCGGCAGGGGAGACCCAGTACTTC; CDR3aa: CASSSAAGAAGETQYF
d_gene: NA; v_gene: TRBV20-1; abundance: NA; j_gene: TRBJ1-2; CDR3nt: TGCAGTGCTAGGGAATCGACAGAAGCTAACTATGGCTACACCTTC; CDR3aa: CSARESTEANYGYTF
d_gene: NA; v_gene: TRBV20-1; abundance: NA; j_gene: TRBJ1-6; CDR3nt: TGCAGTGCTGTAGATCCGAGCTCCTATAATTCACCCCTCCACTTT; CDR3aa: CSAVDPSSYNSPLHF
d_gene: TRBD2; v_gene: TRBV25-1; abundance: NA; j_gene: TRBJ2-7; CDR3nt: TGTGCCAGCAGTCCGCTAAGCGGGAGTATCTACGAGCAGTACTTC; CDR3aa: CASSPLSGSIYEQYF
d_gene: NA; v_gene: TRBV7-8; abundance: many; j_gene: TRBJ1-2; CDR3nt: TGTGCCAGCAGCTCGCGGACCCTCAACTATGGCTACACCTTC; CDR3aa: CASSSRTLNYGYTF
d_gene: NA; v_gene: TRBV5-1; abundance: few; j_gene: TRBJ1-2; CDR3nt: TGCGCCAGCAGCTTGGAACAAGCTGGCTACACCTTC; CDR3aa: CASSLEQAGYTF
d_gene: NA; v_gene: TRBV7-2; abundance: NA; j_gene: TRBJ2-7; CDR3nt: TGTGCCAGCAGCGTACAGGGTCCAAGTTCCGTCCTCTACGAGCAGTACTTC; CDR3aa: CASSVQGPSSVLYEQYF
d_gene: NA; v_gene: TRBV7-3; abundance: many; j_gene: TRBJ1-6; CDR3nt: TGTGCCAGCAGCTTTAGGGACACAACCACCCTCCACTTT; CDR3aa: CASSFRDTTTLHF
d_gene: TRBD1; v_gene: TRBV5-1; abundance: many; j_gene: TRBJ1-2; CDR3nt: TGCGCCAGCAGCGCACAGGGGAGTGAATACACCTTC; CDR3aa: CASSAQGSEYTF
d_gene: NA; v_gene: TRBV5-1; abundance: once; j_gene: TRBJ1-1; CDR3nt: TGTGCCAGCAGCTTACTAGCTTTCTTT; CDR3aa: CASSLLAFF
d_gene: NA; v_gene: TRBV2; abundance: NA; j_gene: TRBJ1-5; CDR3nt: TGTGCCAGCAGTGATTTGGGCAGGGCCCAGCATTTT; CDR3aa: CASSDLGRAQHF
d_gene: TRBD1; v_gene: TRBV10-2; abundance: NA; j_gene: TRBJ1-6; CDR3nt: TGCAGTGCTAGAGATCAGGGGGTGGGGAATTCACCCCTCCACTTT; CDR3aa: CSARDQGVGNSPLHF
d_gene: NA; v_gene: TRBV19; abundance: NA; j_gene: TRBJ1-2; CDR3nt: TGTGCCAGTAGGCCTGAGACTTTCTATGGCTACACCTTC; CDR3aa: CASRPETFYGYTF
d_gene: NA; v_gene: TRBV7-2; abundance: NA; j_gene: TRBJ2-5; CDR3nt: TGTGCCAGCAGCGGGAGGGGGGTCTCCCGACAAGAGACCCAGTACTTC; CDR3aa: CASSGRGVSRQETQYF
d_gene: TRBD1; v_gene: TRBV10-3; abundance: NA; j_gene: TRBJ1-2; CDR3nt: TGTGCCATGGGGACAGGGGGCAACTATGGCTACACCTTC; CDR3aa: CAMGTGGNYGYTF
d_gene: TRBD1; v_gene: TRBV7-2; abundance: NA; j_gene: TRBJ1-4; CDR3nt: TGTGCCAGCGTCGCGATGCCAGGGGGAGAACTGTTTTTT; CDR3aa: CASVAMPGGELFF
d_gene: TRBD1; v_gene: TRBV2; abundance: NA; j_gene: TRBJ2-7; CDR3nt: TGTGCCAGCAGTGAACAAAGGACAGGGGGCCTCGAGCAGTACTTC; CDR3aa: CASSEQRTGGLEQYF
d_gene: NA; v_gene: TRBV20-1; abundance: few; j_gene: TRBJ1-2; CDR3nt: TGCAGTGCCTCCCACCCCAACAAGGCCCAGGGCTATGGCTACACCTTC; CDR3aa: CSASHPNKAQGYGYTF
d_gene: TRBD2; v_gene: TRBV2; abundance: NA; j_gene: TRBJ2-5; CDR3nt: TGTGCCAGCAGATACCGACTAGCGGGAGGTTTAGAGACCCAGTACTTC; CDR3aa: CASRYRLAGGLETQYF
d_gene: TRBD1; v_gene: TRBV28; abundance: NA; j_gene: TRBJ1-4; CDR3nt: TGTGCCAGCAGTACCAACAGGGGCGGGACTAATGAAAAACTGTTTTTT; CDR3aa: CASSTNRGGTNEKLFF
d_gene: TRBD1; v_gene: TRBV2; abundance: NA; j_gene: TRBJ1-1; CDR3nt: TGTGCCAGAGTGGACAGGCGTGACACTGAAGCTTTCTTT; CDR3aa: CARVDRRDTEAFF
d_gene: NA; v_gene: TRBV20-1; abundance: NA; j_gene: TRBJ2-7; CDR3nt: TGCAGTGCTAGGGACACCTACGAGCAGTACTTC; CDR3aa: CSARDTYEQYF
d_gene: TRBD2; v_gene: TRBV2; abundance: NA; j_gene: TRBJ2-5; CDR3nt: TGTGCCTTTCCGGGACTAGCGGCTCAAGAGACCCAGTACTTC; CDR3aa: CAFPGLAAQETQYF
d_gene: NA; v_gene: TRBV9; abundance: NA; j_gene: TRBJ1-1; CDR3nt: TGTGCCAGCAGCTCGAGGGACACAACTGAAGCTTTCTTT; CDR3aa: CASSSRDTTEAFF
d_gene: NA; v_gene: TRBV6-5; abundance: NA; j_gene: TRBJ2-7; CDR3nt: TGTGCCAGCAGTTTGGGGGGCGCGGTTCGGTTCGAGCAGTACTTC; CDR3aa: CASSLGGAVRFEQYF
d_gene: TRBD1; v_gene: TRBV11-1; abundance: NA; j_gene: TRBJ1-2; CDR3nt: TGTGCCAGCAGCCCAACCGGGACAGTCTCCAACTATGGCTACACCTTC; CDR3aa: CASSPTGTVSNYGYTF
d_gene: TRBD1; v_gene: TRBV7-9; abundance: few; j_gene: TRBJ2-5; CDR3nt: TGTGCCAGCAGCGGGGGACAGTTCGAGACCCAGTACTTC; CDR3aa: CASSGGQFETQYF
d_gene: NA; v_gene: TRBV25-1; abundance: NA; j_gene: TRBJ1-3; CDR3nt: TGTGCCAGCAGTGAAGTCCGGGGTTCTACTGGAAACACCATATATTTT; CDR3aa: CASSEVRGSTGNTIYF
d_gene: NA; v_gene: TRBV3-1; abundance: NA; j_gene: TRBJ2-7; CDR3nt: TGTGCCAGCAGCCAAGATTTTAGCGGCTACGAGCAGTACTTC; CDR3aa: CASSQDFSGYEQYF
d_gene: NA; v_gene: TRBV6-5; abundance: NA; j_gene: TRBJ1-5; CDR3nt: TGTGCCAGCAGTTACCACAGTGGGGACCAGCCCCAGCATTTT; CDR3aa: CASSYHSGDQPQHF
d_gene: NA; v_gene: TRBV20-1; abundance: NA; j_gene: TRBJ2-7; CDR3nt: TGCAGTGCATATGGGGGCAGAGCCTACGAGCAGTACTTC; CDR3aa: CSAYGGRAYEQYF
d_gene: NA; v_gene: TRBV5-6; abundance: NA; j_gene: TRBJ1-1; CDR3nt: TGTGCCAGCAGCTTGGGGGGGGGAAACGGTGAAGCTTTCTTT; CDR3aa: CASSLGGGNGEAFF
d_gene: NA; v_gene: TRBV12-3/TRBV12-4; abundance: many; j_gene: TRBJ1-5; CDR3nt: TGTGCCAGCAGCCTCGGACGACGCAATCAGCCCCAGCATTTT; CDR3aa: CASSLGRRNQPQHF